These 23 T cell receptor beta chains share one sample of origin, sequenced in a study of naive CD8 T cells in extremely preterm neonates. Overall study findings and caveats: Relative to older groups, preterm infants had shorter, less trimmed CDR3s with fewer N additions.

Samples were taken at extremely preterm deliveries at 23-27 weeks of gestation. These receptors' targets are unknown. Assay used: immunoSEQ multiplex PCR; TCRdb lists only in-frame clones, some missing. The table includes 21,000 or so clones, more than 70% detected once. Sample: naive CD8+ T cells from cord blood. These receptors were obtained from a boy who was born preterm.

This rearrangement joins TRBV29-1 to TRBJ2-1; D unresolved. The V end lost 1 base, the J end lost 0 bases, and 4 bases lay between the germline ends. The CDR3 spans 13 residues. Germline V gene data show CDR1 as SQVTM and CDR2 as ANQGSEA. CDR3 amino acids: CSVEGRSYNEQFF. The CDR3 region has the DNA TGCAGCGTTGAAGGGCGCTCCTACAATGAGCAGTTCTTC.

The chain is built from TRBV11-3 and TRBJ2-7; unclear D gene. There are 13 residues in the CDR3. Germline assignment: CDR1 SGHNT and CDR2 YENEEA. Trimming removed 0 bases at V and 3 bases at J, with 6 bases between. The chain's CDR3 is CASSLDAYYEQYF. DNA of the CDR3: TGTGCCAGCAGCTTAGACGCTTACTACGAGCAGTACTTC.

V gene TRBV21-1 combines with J gene TRBJ1-2; the table calls TRBD1, which could not be checked here. TRBV21-1 is a documented pseudogene. The CDR3 runs to 12 residues. CDR3 in amino acids: CASRTNNYGYTF. The CDR3 nucleotides read TGTGCCAGCAGGACAAATAACTATGGCTACACCTTC.

This chain connects TRBV23-1 to TRBJ1-2; 9 bases match TRBD1. TRBV23-1 carries the ORF label, with uncertain function. V shed 8 bases, J shed 2 bases, and the junction held 0 bases outside the gene matches. There are 12 residues in the CDR3. The CDR3 region has the DNA TGCGCCAGCGGACAGGGGAACTATGGCTACACCTTC. Translation gives CASGQGNYGYTF.

The J gene is TRBJ2-2, the V gene TRBV5-8; the D is unclear. CDR1 SGHTS and CDR2 YDEGEE come from the germline V gene. V was shortened by 6 bases and J by 8 bases, with 5 bases between the two germline ends. This CDR3 has 10 amino acids. The CDR3 is CASTRGELFF. DNA for the CDR3: TGTGCCAGCACTCGGGGGGAGCTGTTTTTT.

The chain combines TRBV12-5 with TRBJ1-2; D is uncertain. Between the trimmed V and J ends, which lost 3 bases and 0 bases, there was a span of 2 bases. In germline, CDR1 is LGHNT, CDR2 FRNRAP. This CDR3 contains 12 residues. CDR3 sequence (DNA): TGTGCTAGTGGTTTCGCTAACTATGGCTACACCTTC. As protein: CASGFANYGYTF.

The chain employs TRBV6-5 and TRBJ2-2; D could derive from TRBD1 or TRBD2 (5 bases each). V was shortened by 7 bases and J by 3 bases, with 9 bases between the two germline ends. There are 13 residues in the CDR3. Germline values: CDR1 MNHEY, CDR2 SVGAGI. The CDR3 here is CASKPGHTGELFF. The CDR3 DNA is TGTGCCAGCAAACCGGGACACACCGGGGAGCTGTTTTTT.

The V gene is TRBV10-3, the J gene TRBJ2-2; TRBD1 matches 7 bases. Germline lookup yields CDR1 ENHRY and CDR2 SYGVKD. The CDR3 has 15 amino acids. Trimming cost V 1 base and J 1 base; bases outside gene matches: 0. CDR3 residues: CAISEWDRNTGELFF. CDR3 nucleotides: TGTGCCATCAGTGAGTGGGACAGGAACACCGGGGAGCTGTTTTTT.

The gene calls are TRBV9 and TRBJ1-2; 7 bases line up with TRBD1. The germline CDR1 and CDR2 sequences are SGDLS and YYNGEE. Trimming at V came to 3 bases and at J to 7 bases, leaving 0 bases not matched to a gene. The CDR3 loop spans 11 amino acids. The DNA for the CDR3 is TGTGCCAGCAGCGACAGGGGTGGCTACACCTTC. Encoded protein: CASSDRGGYTF.

As concerns this clone: Additional DNA sequences in this sample encode the identical CDR3. The genes are TRBV9 and TRBJ2-7; D not resolved. This CDR3 spans 14 amino acids. Trimming stripped 0 bases from V and 0 bases from J, with 7 bases between. The germline gives CDR1 SGDLS, CDR2 YYNGEE. This CDR3 reads CASSVASGSYEQYF. CDR3 DNA sequence: TGTGCCAGCAGCGTAGCTTCGGGCTCCTACGAGCAGTACTTC.

The chain recombines TRBV7-3 with TRBJ2-5, with 8 bases that match TRBD2. This CDR3 comprises 15 residues. Germline CDR1 is SGHTA and CDR2 is FQGTGA. V trimming: 0 bases; J trimming: 5 bases; junction bases outside the gene matches: 5. The chain's CDR3 is CASSLTGGAVETQYF. CDR3 bases: TGTGCCAGCAGCTTAACCGGGGGGGCCGTGGAGACCCAGTACTTC.

The rearrangement uses TRBV2 and TRBJ2-7, with 14 nucleotides matching TRBD2. In germline, CDR1 is SNHLY, CDR2 FYNNEI. The CDR3 length is 14 residues. Unmatched junction bases numbered 0, after V lost 6 bases and J lost 2 bases. As DNA, the CDR3 is TGTGCCAGCAGGACTAGCGGGGGGGCCTACGAGCAGTACTTC. Translating it yields CASRTSGGAYEQYF.

The chain employs TRBV4-2 and TRBJ1-1; D perhaps matches TRBD1 (5 bases). Per the germline V gene, CDR1 is LGHNA and CDR2 is YNFKEQ. Trimming removed 0 bases from V and 0 bases from J, with 5 bases in between. The CDR3 covers 14 residues. The CDR3 DNA reads TGTGCCAGCAGCCAAGACAGGGTGAACACTGAAGCTTTCTTT. This encodes CASSQDRVNTEAFF.

The chain is built from TRBV7-6 and TRBJ1-1; 7 nucleotides match TRBD1. Germline V gene data show CDR1 as SGHVS and CDR2 as FNYEAQ. This CDR3 has 13 amino acids. The V gene end was trimmed by 5 bases and the J gene end by 5 bases; junction bases not matched to a gene: 5. The CDR3 DNA sequence: TGTGCCAGCAGCCCGAACAGGGGTACTGAAGCTTTCTTT. Translated: CASSPNRGTEAFF.

The CDR3 protein is CASREQGSDYNEQFF. CDR3 bases: TGTGCCAGCAGGGAACAGGGGTCGGACTACAATGAGCAGTTCTTC. The chain couples TRBV2 to TRBJ2-1, with 7 bases lining up with TRBD1. The CDR3 consists of 15 residues. The germline V gene encodes CDR1 SNHLY and CDR2 FYNNEI. V dropped 6 bases and J dropped 3; count of bases not matched to a gene: 8.

The chain links TRBV27 to TRBJ2-2; the D gene could be TRBD1 or TRBD2 (5 bases each). The CDR3 consists of 13 residues. V lost 2 bases and J lost 4, with 5 bases in between. The germline gives CDR1 MNHEY, CDR2 SMNVEV (reference sequence). For the CDR3, the DNA is TGTGCCAGCAGTTTAGGGGGCACCGGGGAGCTGTTTTTT. This translates into CASSLGGTGELFF.

J is TRBJ1-2 and V is TRBV5-6, with D unclear. The CDR3 spans 12 residues. The ends were cut back, 1 base at V and 2 bases at J, with 3 bases in the middle. CDR1 and CDR2 (germline): SGHDT, YYEEEE. CDR3 in DNA: TGTGCCAGCAGCTTGACAAACTATGGCTACACCTTC. Translated, it gives CASSLTNYGYTF.

Only one count was recorded for this clone. V usage is TRBV10-3 and J usage is TRBJ2-3, with 8 bases fitting TRBD2. V lost 0 bases to trimming and J lost 1 base; unmatched junction nucleotides: 0. The CDR3 runs 15 residues. Per the germline V gene, CDR1 is ENHRY and CDR2 is SYGVKD. The DNA of the CDR3 is TGTGCCATCAGTGAGTCTAGCGGGGGCACAGATACGCAGTATTTT. This codes for CAISESSGGTDTQYF.

The V gene is TRBV9, the J gene TRBJ2-7; 7 nucleotides line up with TRBD2. This CDR3 contains 14 residues. CDR1 and CDR2 from the germline V gene are SGDLS and YYNGEE. Germline trimming cut 2 bases from V and 0 bases from J; bases unmatched to any gene: 2. CDR3 amino acids: CASSVGGSSYEQYF. Here the CDR3 DNA reads TGTGCCAGCAGCGTCGGGGGGAGCTCCTACGAGCAGTACTTC.

This clone showed up just a few times. The chain carries TRBV10-3 and TRBJ2-7; D unclear. Per the germline V gene, CDR1 is ENHRY and CDR2 is SYGVKD. The CDR3 is 11 amino acids. V was cut by 0 bases and J by 6 bases, with 3 bases left in between. DNA for the CDR3: TGTGCCATCAGTGAGTCGGTCGAGCAGTACTTC. Its translation is CAISESVEQYF.

J is TRBJ2-2 and V is TRBV6-5, with a possible D match to TRBD1 (6 bases). Germline V CDR1 and CDR2: MNHEY, SVGAGI. The CDR3 consists of 15 residues. With 5 bases removed from V and 4 bases from J, the gap between germline ends came to 14 bases. The CDR3 nucleotides are TGTGCCAGCAGTAGCGCCGGGACACTCACCGGGGAGCTGTTTTTT. This gives the protein CASSSAGTLTGELFF.

This clone was counted a single time. This chain uses TRBV3-2 with TRBJ2-3; the table gives TRBD2 as D, unverified against the DNA. TRBV3-2 is classified as a pseudogene. The CDR3 is made up of 9 amino acids. CDR3 loop: CASRLAQYF. The CDR3 DNA sequence: TGTGCCAGCAGACTAGCGCAGTATTTT.

About this clone: The sample holds other DNA sequences that translate to the same CDR3. The chain recombines TRBV12-5 with TRBJ1-4; D not resolved. The CDR3 totals 11 residues. Germline V gene data show CDR1 as LGHNT and CDR2 as FRNRAP. The V and J ends lost 1 base and 7 bases respectively, with 1 base between them. The CDR3 DNA reads as TGTGCTAGTGGTTTGGGTGAAAAACTGTTTTTT. Residues: CASGLGEKLFF.